What follows are 2 T cell receptor beta chains derived from one specimen sequenced in a study of T-cell reconstitution after alpha-beta-depleted transplantation in children. It was with unique molecular identifiers that the TCRbeta library was prepared. TCRdb recomputed calls from the PCR reads with MiXCR, one row per CDR3 protein. Here the sample spans around 240,000 distinct CDR3 sequences, approximately 9.7% being singletons. The material sequenced was PBMCs from the stem cell graft donor, taken from the stem cell graft. The receptors were sampled from a human donor who donated a stem cell graft to a child with SCID.

This clonotype was seen ten or more times. The genes are TRBV6-1 and TRBJ2-1; TRBD1 matches 8 bases. This CDR3 comprises 14 residues. V lost 6 bases and J lost 4; bases outside the gene matches: 5. Per germline, CDR1 MNHNS and CDR2 SASEGT. CDR3 amino acids: CASSRTGKYNEQFF. The DNA for the CDR3 is TGTGCCAGCAGCCGGACAGGGAAGTACAATGAGCAGTTCTTC.

This clonotype was seen repeatedly, ten times or more. The chain links TRBV5-6 to TRBJ1-2; D possibly corresponds to TRBD1 (6 bases). CDR1 and CDR2 from the germline V gene are SGHDT and YYEEEE. V lost 6 bases and J 5 bases, leaving 26 bases between the germline ends. The CDR3 consists of 17 residues. In DNA form, the CDR3 reads TGTGCCAGCACCCGACTTCTACAGGAGAGGGGGAGATATGGCTACACCTTC. Translating gives CASTRLLQERGRYGYTF.